Below, 5 T cell receptor beta chains from the same sample are listed, as sequenced in a study of shared clonotypes between healthy human individuals. Libraries were prepared by immunoSEQ multiplex PCR; TCRdb keeps only in-frame clonotypes and omits some of them. The sample contains about 1.1 million clones, approximately 75% of which appear only once. Sequenced material: memory CD4+ T cells from PBMCs. Subset in this sample: CD45RA-negative fraction. The receptors derive from a man aged 18 to 29 in good health. Some clones in this sample may be carry-over from other donors' samples.

V is TRBV11-1 and J is TRBJ2-6; D is unclear. Deletions cut 5 bases from V and 0 bases from J, with 17 bases between. Germline-derived CDR1 and CDR2 are SGHAT and FQDESV (reference sequence). The CDR3 has 18 residues. In DNA, the CDR3 is TGTGCCAGCAGCAGCCGGACGGTGGTGGGCTCTGGGGCCAACGTCCTGACTTTC. The encoded protein is CASSSRTVVGSGANVLTF. The variable domain in full, completed from reference TRBV11-1 and TRBJ2-6, reads EAEVAQSPRYKITEKSQAVAFWCDPISGHATLYWYRQILGQGPELLVQFQDESVVDDSQLPKDRFSAERLKGVDSTLKIQPAELGDSAMYLCASSSRTVVGSGANVLTFGAGSRLTVL.

Only a few counts were recorded for this clone. The chain employs TRBV4-1 and TRBJ1-1; D is unclear. This CDR3 region has 15 residues. CDR1 and CDR2 from the germline V gene are MGHRA and YSYEKL. The V end lost 4 bases, the J end lost 1 base, and 13 bases lay between the germline ends. CDR3 nucleotide sequence: TGCGCCAGCAGCCCACTCGGTATGCGGAACACTGAAGCTTTCTTT. It encodes CASSPLGMRNTEAFF.

V is TRBV27 and J is TRBJ2-7; D tentatively reads TRBD1 or TRBD2 (6 bases each). V lost 5 bases and J lost 3, with 17 bases in between. Germline V lookup: CDR1 MNHEY, CDR2 SMNVEV (reference sequence). This CDR3 spans 15 amino acids. The CDR3, as DNA: TGTGCCAGCAGTGTACAGGGAGGAAGGAGCTACGAGCAGTACTTC. As protein: CASSVQGGRSYEQYF.

There are a few counts of this clone. The genes are TRBV7-3 and TRBJ2-7, with D possibly TRBD2 on 6 matching bases. The CDR3 is made up of 12 amino acids. Germline V gene data show CDR1 as SGHTA and CDR2 as FQGTGA. With 2 bases removed from V and 5 bases from J, the gap between germline ends came to 7 bases. CDR3 loop: CASSLPGDEQYF. CDR3 nucleotide sequence: TGTGCCAGCAGCTTACCGGGGGACGAGCAGTACTTC.

The chain carries TRBV5-1 and TRBJ2-5; D unclear. V was shortened by 7 bases and J by 4 bases, with 17 bases between the two germline ends. Per the germline V gene, CDR1 is SGHRS and CDR2 is YFSETQ. The CDR3 consists of 14 residues. The CDR3 nucleotides are TGCGCCAGCGCCAGAGCCCCTGAAGTAGAGACCCAGTACTTC. Amino acid sequence: CASARAPEVETQYF.